The 19 T cell receptor beta chains reported below all come from one sample, sequenced in a study of T cell repertoires in cytomegalovirus infection (dated by TCRdb to between 2018 and 2021). The sample's treatment or condition label, decoded: in vitro stimulation with specific CMV peptide epitopes to enrich CMV-specific T cells. No cognate antigen is known for these TCRs. The run used an Illumina HiSeq 1500. Clones were called with MiXCR by TCRdb after fastp trimmed the public reads at Q25, and only in-frame beta chains were retained. Rows are combined by CDR3 protein, so each entry shows the most common genes and DNA. Within this sample are around 300,000 distinct CDR3 sequences, with 20% to 25% of them counted one time only. The ten largest make up approximately 20% of the sample. The material was cultured PBMCs, obtained from culture after CMV antigen stimulation. These receptors originate from a human donor in good health (CMV status not recorded). Some clones in this sample may be carry-over from other donors' samples.

The chain recombines TRBV14 with TRBJ2-2; 7 bases line up with TRBD2. Looked up from germline, CDR1 is SGHDN and CDR2 is FVKESK. J was trimmed by 0 bases and V by 2 bases; bases with no gene match: 6. The CDR3 length is 17 residues. CDR3 bases: TGTGCCAGCAGCCAAAGTTTAACTAGCGCGAACACCGGGGAGCTGTTTTTT. Amino acid sequence: CASSQSLTSANTGELFF.

This clonotype was detected only a few times. J is TRBJ1-1 and V is TRBV12-5; no reliable D call. Germline values: CDR1 LGHNT, CDR2 FRNRAP. The CDR3 contains 15 residues. Trimming left V 0 bases short and J 1 base short, with 9 bases between. The CDR3 nucleotides read TGTGCTAGTGGTTTGGTAACTGGGCCGAACACTGAAGCTTTCTTT. This translates into CASGLVTGPNTEAFF. The whole variable domain, remainder taken from reference TRBV12-5 and TRBJ1-1, is DARVTQTPRHKVTEMGQEVTMRCQPILGHNTVFWYRQTMMQGLELLAYFRNRAPLDDSGMPKDRFSAEMPDATLATLKIQPSEPRDSAVYFCASGLVTGPNTEAFFGQGTRLTVV.

This clonotype was observed a handful of times. This chain joins TRBV4-1 and TRBJ2-1; 8 nucleotides match TRBD2. This CDR3 contains 14 residues. The ends lost 2 bases at V and 8 bases at J; junction bases unmatched: 5. Germline CDR1 is MGHRA and CDR2 is YSYEKL. The CDR3 region has the DNA TGCGCCAGCAGCCAACTTACTAGCGGCCATGAGCAGTTCTTC. This translates into CASSQLTSGHEQFF.

DNA for the CDR3: TGTGCCACCAGCAGAGGCCCCCCGGCTAGCGTAGACTCCTACGAGCAGTACGTC. It codes for CATSRGPPASVDSYEQYV. The chain recombines TRBV15 with TRBJ2-7; D might be TRBD2 (6 bases). Germline V CDR1 and CDR2: LNHNV, YYDKDF (reference sequence). The ends were cut back, 1 base at V and 0 bases at J, with 19 bases in the middle. The length of the CDR3 is 18 residues.

This clonotype was found a few times. The chain employs TRBV15 and TRBJ2-5; 7 nucleotides agree with TRBD1. The length of the CDR3 is 14 residues. Losses at the gene ends were 0 bases for V and 5 bases for J; bases not matched to a gene: 3. Germline loops: CDR1 LNHNV, CDR2 YYDKDF (reference sequence). The CDR3 here is CATSRDLGGETQYF. CDR3 in DNA: TGTGCCACCAGCAGAGATCTAGGGGGCGAGACCCAGTACTTC.

In DNA, the CDR3 is TGTGCCAGCAAAAGACTAGCGGGAGTTCCCGGGGAGCTGTTTTTT. As protein: CASKRLAGVPGELFF. This rearrangement joins TRBV2 to TRBJ2-2; 12 nucleotides line up with TRBD2. V was clipped by 7 bases and J by 6 bases; unmatched bases: 6. Germline CDR1 is SNHLY and CDR2 is FYNNEI. This CDR3 is built from 15 residues.

This clonotype was recorded many times. This chain links TRBV20-1 with TRBJ1-4; tentative D call: TRBD1 (6 bases). V dropped 6 bases and J dropped 0 bases, with 14 bases sitting between them. Germline CDR1 reads DFQATT; CDR2 reads SNEGSKA (reference sequence). CDR3 length: 15 amino acids. The CDR3 reads CSASMDSATNEKLFF. In DNA, the CDR3 is TGCAGTGCCTCGATGGACAGTGCAACTAATGAAAAACTGTTTTTT.

The V call is TRBV11-2, the J call TRBJ2-7; 8 bases are shared with TRBD2. The length of the CDR3 is 16 residues. Trimming took 4 bases from V and 1 from J; bases not matched to a gene: 9. Germline loops: CDR1 SGHAT, CDR2 FQNNGV. This CDR3 is CASSSSAGVKSYEQYV. CDR3 sequence (DNA): TGTGCCAGCAGCTCTTCAGCGGGAGTGAAATCCTACGAGCAGTACGTC.

This clonotype was counted a few times. This chain uses TRBV5-4 with TRBJ2-5; 8 positions agree with TRBD1. Germline CDR1 reads SGHNT; CDR2 reads YYREEE (reference sequence). J lost 5 bases, V lost 5 bases, and 5 bases had no gene match. The CDR3 totals 13 residues. CDR3 in amino acids: CASRSGGSETQYF. The CDR3 region has the DNA TGTGCCAGCAGATCAGGGGGCTCGGAGACCCAGTACTTC. The full variable domain, in which reference TRBV5-4 and TRBJ2-5 provide the parts outside the CDR3, is ETGVTQSPTHLIKTRGQQVTLRCSSQSGHNTVSWYQQALGQGPQFIFQYYREEENGRGNFPPRFSGLQFPNYSSELNVNALELDDSALYLCASRSGGSETQYFGPGTRLLVL.

This clonotype was counted only a few times. This chain connects TRBV18 to TRBJ2-3; no clear D. Between the trimmed V and J ends, which lost 3 bases and 2 bases, there was a span of 6 bases. The germline gives CDR1 KGHSH, CDR2 LQKENI. The CDR3 runs 13 residues. Here the CDR3 DNA reads TGTGCCAGCTCACCGGACCACACAGATACGCAGTATTTT. The encoded protein is CASSPDHTDTQYF. Using reference TRBV18 and TRBJ2-3 for the parts outside the CDR3, the full variable domain is NAGVMQNPRHLVRRRGQEARLRCSPMKGHSHVYWYRQLPEEGLKFMVYLQKENIIDESGMPKERFSAEFPKEGPSILRIQQVVRGDSAAYFCASSPDHTDTQYFGPGTRLTVL.

The V gene is TRBV14, the J gene TRBJ2-1, with TRBD2 identical over 8 bases. CDR3 length: 17 residues. Germline V gene sequence: CDR1 SGHDN, CDR2 FVKESK. Trimming took 2 bases from V and 9 from J; bases not matched to a gene: 15. The CDR3 region is CASSQPIAGSRGSEQFF. The CDR3 bases are TGTGCCAGCAGCCAACCCATAGCGGGATCCCGGGGCTCTGAGCAGTTCTTC.

This clonotype came up a few times. J is TRBJ2-7 and V is TRBV7-6; D ambiguous. V lost 6 bases and J 3 bases, leaving 12 bases between the germline ends. The length of the CDR3 is 13 residues. The V gene's germline CDR1 is SGHVS and CDR2 FNYEAQ. CDR3 nucleotides: TGTGCCAGCAGGTCCGCTCCCGACTACGAGCAGTACTTC. Translating it yields CASRSAPDYEQYF.

This clonotype occurred a few times. The chain is built from TRBV6-1 and TRBJ2-7; 12 nucleotides agree with TRBD2. Per the germline V gene, CDR1 is MNHNS and CDR2 is SASEGT. The J segment lost 6 bases and the V segment lost 5 bases, leaving 5 bases of the junction unmatched. The CDR3 length is 14 residues. CDR3 bases: TGTGCCAGCAGTCGACTAGCGGGAGATCGCGAGCAGTACTTC. Its protein is CASSRLAGDREQYF.

This clonotype has only a few counts. CDR3 coding DNA: TGTGCCAGCAGCTTAGTGGGTAGCGGAGACTACGAGCAGTACTTC. This codes for CASSLVGSGDYEQYF. The chain combines TRBV11-2 with TRBJ2-7, with D perhaps TRBD2 (6 bases). V was trimmed by 1 base and J by 3 bases, leaving 13 bases between them. The length of the CDR3 is 15 residues. Germline CDR1 SGHAT, CDR2 FQNNGV.

This clonotype occurred many times. In DNA form, the CDR3 reads TGTGCCAGCGGGACTAGCGGGTACACAGATACGCAGTATTTT. It codes for CASGTSGYTDTQYF. This chain uses TRBV7-2 with TRBJ2-3; 12 positions agree with TRBD2. Germline loops: CDR1 SGHTA, CDR2 FQGNSA. After removal of 8 bases from V and 2 bases from J, the junction contained 2 bases not matched to a gene. The CDR3 runs 14 residues.

This chain joins TRBV7-2 and TRBJ2-5, with 7 bases that match TRBD1. Trimming at V came to 3 bases and at J to 4 bases, leaving 5 bases not matched to a gene. The CDR3 extends over 14 amino acids. Germline-derived CDR1 and CDR2 are SGHTA and FQGNSA. CDR3 amino acids: CASSLKAGGETQYF. The DNA for the CDR3 is TGTGCCAGCAGCTTGAAGGCAGGGGGAGAGACCCAGTACTTC.

The V gene is TRBV5-3, the J gene TRBJ2-7; the match to TRBD2 covers 7 bases. TRBV5-3 is recorded as an ORF, its role being uncertain. This CDR3 is 14 amino acids long. V lost 8 bases, J lost 4 bases, and 12 bases stayed unmatched. The CDR3 bases are TGTGCCAGCAGCATTAGCGGGTCCGGATACGAGCAGTACTTC. Translating gives CASSISGSGYEQYF.

This clonotype was counted between two and nine times. The gene calls are TRBV7-9 and TRBJ1-1, with D tentatively TRBD1 (6 bases). In germline, CDR1 is SEHNR, CDR2 FQNEAQ (reference sequence). Deletions cut 5 bases from V and 1 base from J, with 14 bases between. There are 15 residues in the CDR3. The CDR3: CASSLQGLSNTEAFF. As DNA, the CDR3 is TGTGCCAGCAGCCTTCAGGGGCTCTCGAACACTGAAGCTTTCTTT.

V usage is TRBV28 and J usage is TRBJ1-1, with 10 nucleotides matching TRBD1. Germline V gene data show CDR1 as MDHEN and CDR2 as SYDVKM. Losses at the gene ends were 5 bases for V and 3 bases for J; bases not matched to a gene: 6. The length of the CDR3 is 15 residues. The CDR3 DNA is TGTGCCAGCAGTGGGTCGGGGACAGGGGACACTGAAGCTTTCTTT. It encodes CASSGSGTGDTEAFF.